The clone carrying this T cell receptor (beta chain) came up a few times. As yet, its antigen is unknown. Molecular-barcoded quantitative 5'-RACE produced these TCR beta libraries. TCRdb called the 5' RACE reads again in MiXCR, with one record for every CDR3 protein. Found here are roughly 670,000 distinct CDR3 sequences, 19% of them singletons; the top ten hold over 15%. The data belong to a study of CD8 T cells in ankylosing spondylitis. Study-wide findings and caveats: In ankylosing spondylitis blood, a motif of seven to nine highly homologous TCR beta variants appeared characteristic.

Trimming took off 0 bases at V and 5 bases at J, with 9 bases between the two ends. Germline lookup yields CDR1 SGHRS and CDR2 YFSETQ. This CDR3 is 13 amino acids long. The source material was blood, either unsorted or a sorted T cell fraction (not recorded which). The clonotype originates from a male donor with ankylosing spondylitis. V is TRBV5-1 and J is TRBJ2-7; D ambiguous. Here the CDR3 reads CASSLVILDEQYF. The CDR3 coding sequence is TGCGCCAGCAGCTTGGTAATACTGGACGAGCAGTACTTC.